The 32 T cell receptor beta chains in this list originate from one sample, sequenced in a study of T-cell reconstitution after alpha-beta-depleted transplantation in children. Unique molecular identifiers were used in preparing the TCRbeta library. TCRdb used MiXCR to reprocess the PCR reads, holding one entry per CDR3 protein. This sample has around 490,000 distinct CDR3 sequences, with about an eighth found just once. Sample: PBMCs, mostly from graft donor cells, taken 180 days after TCRalphabeta/CD19-depleted stem cell transplant. These receptors all stem from a female patient aged 2-10 years who had a stem cell transplant for aplastic anemia, so the T cells may come from the graft donor.

This clonotype was seen at least ten times. This chain connects TRBV9 to TRBJ2-1; 10 positions match TRBD2. Germline V gene data show CDR1 as SGDLS and CDR2 as YYNGEE. The CDR3 totals 16 residues. The junction had 11 bases not matched to a gene; V was cut back by 3 bases and J by 8 bases. CDR3: CASSAPPPSGSHEQFF. CDR3 sequence (DNA): TGTGCCAGCAGCGCCCCCCCACCTAGCGGGAGCCATGAGCAGTTCTTC.

V usage is TRBV11-2 and J usage is TRBJ1-4; D is unresolved. CDR3 length: 15 residues. V lost 2 bases and J 3 bases, leaving 10 bases between the germline ends. Germline loops: CDR1 SGHAT, CDR2 FQNNGV. Here the CDR3 DNA reads TGTGCCAGCAGCTTACGATTTGGAGCTAATGAAAAACTGTTTTTT. The encoded protein is CASSLRFGANEKLFF. The whole variable domain, filled in from reference TRBV11-2 and TRBJ1-4, reads EAGVAQSPRYKIIEKRQSVAFWCNPISGHATLYWYQQILGQGPKLLIQFQNNGVVDDSQLPKDRFSAERLKGVDSTLKIQPAKLEDSAVYLCASSLRFGANEKLFFGSGTQLSVL.

In this sample, this clonotype turned up a few times. This chain connects TRBV7-9 to TRBJ2-7; the D call may be TRBD1 or TRBD2 (6 bases each). The CDR3 spans 15 residues. In germline, CDR1 is SEHNR, CDR2 FQNEAQ (reference sequence). The V end was cut by 6 bases, the J end by 1 base, with 16 bases between. CDR3 loop: CASSGGPLKSYEQYV. The CDR3 nucleotides are TGTGCCAGCAGTGGGGGGCCGTTGAAGTCCTACGAGCAGTACGTC.

This clonotype was detected ten times or more. Sequence at one end of the junction differs from germline and may be a read error. This sequence joins TRBV12-3 or TRBV12-4 and TRBJ1-1; 8 bases agree with TRBD1. The CDR3 is 12 residues long. The CDR3 DNA sequence: TGCGCCAGCAGCCTTGGGACAGGTGAAGCTTTCTTT. Its translation: CASSLGTGEAFF.

In its sample, this clonotype was seen a few times. The J gene is TRBJ1-1, the V gene TRBV7-9, with D unclear. Trimming shortened V by 5 bases and J by 11 bases, and 15 bases separated the two germline ends. This CDR3 spans 12 amino acids. Germline CDR1 SEHNR, CDR2 FQNEAQ (reference sequence). The CDR3 loop is CASSPAGSMAFF. CDR3 DNA: TGTGCCAGCAGCCCAGCGGGGTCTATGGCTTTCTTT.

V is TRBV12-3 or TRBV12-4 and J is TRBJ1-3, with 8 bases matching TRBD1. Trimming cost V 4 bases and J 4 bases; bases outside gene matches: 6. This CDR3 has 15 residues. CDR3 sequence (DNA): TGTGCCAGCAGTTACAGGGGGATAGTAGGAAACACCATATATTTT. This gives the protein CASSYRGIVGNTIYF.

This clonotype was found a few times. The chain recombines TRBV9 with TRBJ2-1; D is possibly TRBD1 (6 bases). CDR3 length equals 14 residues. V gave up 4 bases and J gave up 7 bases, with 15 bases separating them. Germline V gives CDR1 SGDLS, CDR2 YYNGEE. The CDR3 here is CASSLQGRGNEQFF. The CDR3, as DNA: TGTGCCAGCAGCCTGCAGGGGAGAGGGAATGAGCAGTTCTTC.

This clonotype has ten or more counts. V and J are TRBV18 and TRBJ2-1; a possible D gene is TRBD2 (6 bases). Trimming removed 6 bases from V and 13 bases from J, with 19 bases in between. Germline loops: CDR1 KGHSH, CDR2 LQKENI. CDR3 length: 13 residues. CDR3 in DNA: TGTGCCAGCTCGCCCGGGCAGGGAGGCAACCAGTTCTTC. Its protein product is CASSPGQGGNQFF.

This clonotype was seen a handful of times. The V call is TRBV5-1, the J call TRBJ1-5, with unresolved D. Germline V gene lookup returns CDR1 SGHRS and CDR2 YFSETQ. Trimming removed 0 bases from V and 0 bases from J, with 13 bases in between. CDR3 length: 17 residues. CDR3 nucleotides: TGCGCCAGCAGCTTGGATCCGGTTTGGGATAGCAATCAGCCCCAGCATTTT. Its translation: CASSLDPVWDSNQPQHF.

The chain combines TRBV5-1 with TRBJ2-7; D might be TRBD2 (7 bases). The CDR3 runs 15 residues. CDR1 is SGHRS and CDR2 is YFSETQ in the germline V gene. The germline V and J ends were trimmed by 4 bases and 4 bases, with 18 bases remaining between them. The CDR3: CASSPDGGGSYEQYF. In nucleotides, the CDR3 is TGCGCCAGCAGCCCTGATGGGGGGGGCTCTTACGAGCAGTACTTC. The entire variable domain, with the rest obtained from reference TRBV5-1 and TRBJ2-7, is as follows: KAGVTQTPRYLIKTRGQQVTLSCSPISGHRSVSWYQQTPGQGLQFLFEYFSETQRNKGNFPGRFSGRQFSNSRSEMNVSTLELGDSALYLCASSPDGGGSYEQYFGPGTRLTVT.

In its sample, this clonotype was seen a few times. J is TRBJ2-5 and V is TRBV12-3 or TRBV12-4; no firm D call. This CDR3 spans 15 amino acids. Trimming pared 0 bases from V and 1 base from J, leaving 9 bases between. In DNA, the CDR3 is TGTGCCAGCAGTTTAGCCCGCGGCCTCCAAGAGACCCAGTACTTC. This gives the protein CASSLARGLQETQYF.

The chain employs TRBV28 and TRBJ2-7; TRBD2 is a possible D gene (5 bases). Germline V gives CDR1 MDHEN, CDR2 SYDVKM. The length of the CDR3 is 13 residues. V gave up 9 bases and J gave up 0 bases, with 12 bases separating them. CDR3 region: CASLAHSSYEQYF. For the CDR3, the DNA is TGTGCCAGTTTAGCGCATAGCTCCTACGAGCAGTACTTC.

The table lists this clonotype with a few counts. CDR3 nucleotide sequence: TGTGCCAGCAGCGTTCCGGGACAGGGCAACTCTGGAAACACCATATATTTT. Encoded protein: CASSVPGQGNSGNTIYF. The rearrangement links TRBV7-9 to TRBJ1-3; 9 nucleotides agree with TRBD1. Germline-derived CDR1 and CDR2 are SEHNR and FQNEAQ (reference sequence). This CDR3 has 17 amino acids. Trimming cost V 5 bases and J 0 bases; bases outside gene matches: 8. Based on the CDR3 plus reference TRBV7-9 and TRBJ1-3, the full variable domain is DTGVSQNPRHKITKRGQNVTFRCDPISEHNRLYWYRQTLGQGPEFLTYFQNEAQLEKSRLLSDRFSAERPKGSFSTLEIQRTEQGDSAMYLCASSVPGQGNSGNTIYFGEGSWLTVV.

V is TRBV11-1 and J is TRBJ2-4, with D unresolved. CDR1 and CDR2 from the germline V gene are SGHAT and FQDESV (reference sequence). The V end was cut by 1 base, the J end by 0 bases, with 16 bases between. The CDR3 extends over 18 amino acids. Here the CDR3 reads CASSLGIGRFLAKNIQYF. CDR3 bases: TGTGCCAGCAGCTTAGGGATCGGACGGTTTCTAGCCAAAAACATTCAGTACTTC.

The genes are TRBV27 and TRBJ2-1, with 9 bases matching TRBD2. The CDR3 is 15 amino acids. The V gene's germline CDR1 is MNHEY and CDR2 SMNVEV (reference sequence). V shed 3 bases and J 4 bases; nucleotides not matched to a gene: 4. CDR3 amino acids: CASSFGLALYNEQFF. In DNA, the CDR3 is TGTGCCAGCAGTTTCGGACTAGCGCTTTACAATGAGCAGTTCTTC.

This clonotype was seen only a few times. The chain joins TRBV15 to TRBJ1-5, with TRBD1 matching 9 bases. In germline, CDR1 is LNHNV, CDR2 YYDKDF (reference sequence). V lost 4 bases, J lost 6 bases, and 7 bases stayed unmatched. The length of the CDR3 is 15 residues. This CDR3 is CATSKGTGSVQPQHF. CDR3 DNA: TGTGCCACCAGCAAAGGGACAGGGTCCGTTCAGCCCCAGCATTTT.

This clonotype was found a few times. The rearrangement joins TRBV6-2 or TRBV6-3 to TRBJ2-7; D is possibly TRBD1 (6 bases). The CDR3 spans 14 residues. Looked up from germline, CDR1 is MNHEY and CDR2 is SVGEGT. The germline V and J ends were trimmed by 6 bases and 2 bases, with 14 bases remaining between them. The CDR3 loop reads CASRSGQIAYEQYF. The CDR3, as DNA: TGTGCCAGCAGATCCGGACAGATAGCCTACGAGCAGTACTTC.

The V gene is TRBV12-3 or TRBV12-4, the J gene TRBJ1-3; no firm D call. V lost 3 bases, J lost 4 bases, and 19 bases lay in between. The CDR3 sequence is 17 residues long. The DNA for the CDR3 is TGTGCCAGCAGTTTCTCGACAAGGGTTTTAAGAGGAAACACCATATATTTT. This sequence encodes CASSFSTRVLRGNTIYF.

The chain uses TRBV28 and TRBJ2-5; 7 bases fit TRBD2. Losses at the gene ends were 7 bases for V and 5 bases for J; bases not matched to a gene: 13. Germline values: CDR1 MDHEN, CDR2 SYDVKM. CDR3 length: 15 amino acids. CDR3 nucleotide sequence: TGTGCCAGCAAACTTGACGACCGGGAGGCTGAGACCCAGTACTTC. It translates to CASKLDDREAETQYF.

The rearrangement links TRBV7-2 to TRBJ1-1; D is uncertain. The CDR3 sequence is 11 residues long. Germline-derived CDR1 and CDR2 are SGHTA and FQGNSA. V was shortened by 5 bases and J by 8 bases, with 9 bases between the two germline ends. CDR3 residues: CASSGNREAFF. The CDR3 DNA reads TGTGCCAGCAGCGGGAATCGGGAAGCTTTCTTT.

This clonotype was seen more than once but under ten times. This sequence joins TRBV25-1 and TRBJ2-7, with D perhaps matching TRBD1 or TRBD2 (7 bases each). The CDR3 spans 15 residues. With 5 bases removed from V and 3 bases from J, the gap between germline ends came to 17 bases. Germline V gives CDR1 MGHDK, CDR2 SYGVNS. The CDR3 spells CASSYTGEGYYEQYF. CDR3 nucleotides: TGTGCCAGCAGTTACACAGGGGAGGGTTACTACGAGCAGTACTTC.

V is TRBV29-1 and J is TRBJ1-5; 9 bases match TRBD1. Unmatched junction bases numbered 3, after V lost 6 bases and J lost 6 bases. CDR3 size: 12 residues. From germline, CDR1 is SQVTM and CDR2 ANQGSEA. CDR3 bases: TGCAGCGTGGGGACAGGGCGTCAGCCCCAGCATTTT. Protein product: CSVGTGRQPQHF.

This clonotype has a handful of counts. This sequence joins TRBV7-2 and TRBJ2-3; no clear D. CDR1 is SGHTA, CDR2 FQGNSA, per germline. The V end lost 1 base, the J end lost 2 bases, and 13 bases lay between the germline ends. The CDR3 has 16 residues. This CDR3 reads CASSLGQRINTDTQYF. The CDR3 region has the DNA TGTGCCAGCAGCTTAGGACAACGAATAAACACAGATACGCAGTATTTT. Full variable domain (missing parts from reference TRBV7-2 and TRBJ2-3): GAGVSQSPSNKVTEKGKDVELRCDPISGHTALYWYRQSLGQGLEFLIYFQGNSAPDKSGLPSDRFSAERTGGSVSTLTIQRTQQEDSAVYLCASSLGQRINTDTQYFGPGTRLTVL.

This clonotype was counted at least ten times. The chain has TRBV20-1 and TRBJ2-3; D remains unclear. The V end was cut by 8 bases, the J end by 6 bases, with 12 bases between. This CDR3 is built from 11 residues. The germline V gene has CDR1 DFQATT and CDR2 SNEGSKA (reference sequence). The CDR3 DNA is TGCAGTTCATCTCGGAAGGATACGCAGTATTTT. Its translation: CSSSRKDTQYF.

This clonotype was observed at least ten times. The chain recombines TRBV13 with TRBJ1-3; no reliable D call. The CDR3 is made up of 15 amino acids. Germline CDR1 reads PRHDT; CDR2 reads FYEKMQ (reference sequence). V gave up 5 bases and J gave up 0 bases, with 11 bases separating them. CDR3 in amino acids: CASSLRSYSGNTIYF. The CDR3 DNA reads as TGTGCCAGCAGCCTTCGCAGCTACTCTGGAAACACCATATATTTT.

The table lists this clonotype with many counts. The chain combines TRBV12-3 or TRBV12-4 with TRBJ2-3; 10 bases map to TRBD1. The CDR3 has 15 residues. Unmatched junction bases numbered 10, after V lost 8 bases and J lost 5 bases. The CDR3 loop is CASGPGQGLIDTQYF. The CDR3 region has the DNA TGTGCCAGCGGACCGGGACAGGGGCTTATAGATACGCAGTATTTT.

The table lists this clonotype with a few counts. The rearrangement joins TRBV28 to TRBJ2-2; no reliable D call. The germline V gene has CDR1 MDHEN and CDR2 SYDVKM. Trimming removed 4 bases from V and 10 bases from J, with 10 bases in between. This CDR3 spans 12 amino acids. The CDR3 region is CASSSYYEELFF. Written as DNA, the CDR3 is TGTGCCAGCAGTTCCTACTACGAGGAGCTGTTTTTT.

This clonotype was observed many times. This chain connects TRBV9 to TRBJ2-1, with a possible D match to TRBD2 (6 bases). Trimming removed 7 bases at V and 3 bases at J, with 14 bases between. This CDR3 has 14 amino acids. Germline V gene lookup returns CDR1 SGDLS and CDR2 YYNGEE. CDR3 DNA: TGTGCCAGCTGGGCCGGGACTTTCTACAATGAGCAGTTCTTC. Translated, it gives CASWAGTFYNEQFF.

The chain carries TRBV20-1 and TRBJ1-5; TRBD1 aligns across 10 bases. The CDR3 has 15 amino acids. Per germline, CDR1 DFQATT and CDR2 SNEGSKA (reference sequence). V gave up 4 bases and J gave up 1 base; unmatched junction bases: 4. The CDR3 reads CSAIGTGESNQPQHF. CDR3 coding DNA: TGCAGTGCTATCGGGACAGGGGAAAGCAATCAGCCCCAGCATTTT.

The V gene is TRBV28, the J gene TRBJ2-1; 7 nucleotides align to TRBD2. The CDR3 loop spans 15 amino acids. Looked up from germline, CDR1 is MDHEN and CDR2 is SYDVKM. CDR3 protein: CPLPAASGWGNEQFF. In DNA, the CDR3 is TGTCCTTTGCCTGCGGCTAGCGGCTGGGGCAATGAGCAGTTCTTC.

Ten or more counts support this clonotype. Since a much larger clone is just one base distant, this may be a read error. In nucleotides, the CDR3 is TGCGCCAGCAGCTCCCCGGGACCTAATGGAAAACTGTTTTTT. Amino acid sequence: CASSSPGPNGKLFF. The rearrangement links TRBV5-1 to TRBJ1-4, with a weak D call TRBD1 (5 bases). The CDR3 is made up of 14 amino acids. Germline CDR1 SGHRS, CDR2 YFSETQ.

This chain links TRBV5-1 with TRBJ2-1; 13 nucleotides align to TRBD2. Trimming cost V 2 bases and J 0 bases; bases outside gene matches: 11. This CDR3 is built from 20 residues. Germline loops: CDR1 SGHRS, CDR2 YFSETQ. This CDR3 is CASSFALTSGGRSSYNEQFF. The CDR3 DNA sequence: TGCGCCAGCAGCTTTGCTTTGACTAGCGGGGGGCGGAGCTCCTACAATGAGCAGTTCTTC.